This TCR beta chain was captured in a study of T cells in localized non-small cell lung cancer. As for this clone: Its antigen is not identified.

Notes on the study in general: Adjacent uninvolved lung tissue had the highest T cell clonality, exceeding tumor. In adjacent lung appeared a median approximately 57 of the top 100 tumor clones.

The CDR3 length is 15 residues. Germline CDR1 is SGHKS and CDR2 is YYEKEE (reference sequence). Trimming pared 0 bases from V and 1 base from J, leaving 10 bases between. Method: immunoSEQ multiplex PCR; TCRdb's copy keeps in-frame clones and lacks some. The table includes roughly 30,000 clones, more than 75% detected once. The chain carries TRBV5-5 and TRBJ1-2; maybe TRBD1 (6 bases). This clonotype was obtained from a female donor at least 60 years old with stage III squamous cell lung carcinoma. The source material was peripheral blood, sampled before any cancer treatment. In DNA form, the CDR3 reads TGTGCCAGCAGCTTGGAACAGGGTGGTAACTATGGCTACACCTTC. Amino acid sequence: CASSLEQGGNYGYTF.